This TCR beta chain was recorded in a study of cytomegalovirus exposure and HLA in healthy donors. Losses at the gene ends were 0 bases for V and 2 bases for J; bases not matched to a gene: 6. Germline V gene data show CDR1 as GTSNPN and CDR2 as SVGIG (reference sequence). This CDR3 has 15 amino acids. Primers for the PCR totalled 60 Vbeta and 13 Jbeta. TCRdb keeps only in-frame clones here, not all; method: immunoSEQ multiplex PCR. The listing records about 64,000 clones. Material: PBMCs. The TCR comes from a young woman in good health and CMV-seronegative. This chain links TRBV30 with TRBJ2-5, with 7 bases matching TRBD2. CDR3 sequence reads: CAWSVIGRAQETQYF. DNA of the CDR3: TGTGCCTGGAGTGTAATTGGGAGGGCGCAAGAGACCCAGTACTTC.